These 9 T cell receptor beta chains were all obtained from the same sample, sequenced in a study of T cells after posttransplantation cyclophosphamide. Using immunoSEQ multiplex PCR, the repertoire was profiled, and TCRdb retains in-frame clones only, with some absent. The table lists approximately 22,000 clones, almost 75% of them singletons. The sample was memory CD4+ T cells sorted from PBMCs. The receptors were sampled from a woman aged 55-70 years in good health, CMV-negative, and a related stem cell transplant donor.

This clone was seen more than once but under ten times. The V and J genes are TRBV5-4 and TRBJ1-4; D may be TRBD1 (5 bases). The length of the CDR3 is 15 residues. CDR1 is SGHNT, CDR2 YYREEE, per germline (reference sequence). Trimming removed 0 bases at V and 3 bases at J, with 9 bases between. The CDR3 here is CASSLEGRANEKLFF. The CDR3 DNA reads TGTGCCAGCAGCTTGGAGGGCAGGGCTAATGAAAAACTGTTTTTT.

This chain joins TRBV28 and TRBJ1-2; perhaps TRBD1 as D (5 bases). Germline loops: CDR1 MDHEN, CDR2 SYDVKM. This CDR3 comprises 14 residues. V shed 6 bases and J shed 5 bases, with 16 bases lying between them. CDR3 nucleotides: TGTGCCAGCAGCCCCGGGGGGGAGGAATATGGCTACACCTTC. It translates to CASSPGGEEYGYTF.

This chain uses TRBV28 with TRBJ1-1; TRBD1 is a possible D gene (5 bases). With 6 bases removed from V and 12 bases from J, the gap between germline ends came to 26 bases. The germline V gene has CDR1 MDHEN and CDR2 SYDVKM. The CDR3 runs 15 residues. CDR3 in DNA: TGTGCCAGCAGAGTGCCGACAAGGCGGGACTCGAAACCTTTCTTT. This sequence encodes CASRVPTRRDSKPFF.

The chain uses TRBV5-4 and TRBJ2-5, with 14 bases aligning to TRBD2. V lost 4 bases, J lost 5 bases, and 7 bases stayed unmatched. This CDR3 has 16 residues. The V gene's germline CDR1 is SGHNT and CDR2 YYREEE (reference sequence). CDR3 in amino acids: CASSTRLAGGVETQYF. For the CDR3, the DNA is TGTGCCAGCAGCACACGACTAGCGGGAGGGGTGGAGACCCAGTACTTC. Drawing the rest from reference TRBV5-4 and TRBJ2-5, the complete variable domain is ETGVTQSPTHLIKTRGQQVTLRCSSQSGHNTVSWYQQALGQGPQFIFQYYREEENGRGNFPPRFSGLQFPNYSSELNVNALELDDSALYLCASSTRLAGGVETQYFGPGTRLLVL.

The chain uses TRBV28 and TRBJ1-4; 9 positions match TRBD1. The length of the CDR3 is 15 residues. Germline CDR1 MDHEN, CDR2 SYDVKM. Losses at the gene ends were 6 bases for V and 3 bases for J; bases not matched to a gene: 5. In DNA form, the CDR3 reads TGTGCCAGCAGGGGCACAGGGGGCCCTAATGAAAAACTGTTTTTT. Translated: CASRGTGGPNEKLFF.

The V and J genes are TRBV7-3 and TRBJ2-5, with 8 bases that match TRBD2. Germline-derived CDR1 and CDR2 are SGHTA and FQGTGA. This CDR3 is built from 13 residues. With 5 bases clipped from V and 3 bases from J, the junction kept 2 bases outside the gene matches. The CDR3 loop is CASSRSGEETQYF. The CDR3 bases are TGTGCCAGCAGCCGTAGCGGGGAAGAGACCCAGTACTTC.

The rearrangement joins TRBV6-6 to TRBJ2-7; 9 bases line up with TRBD1. In germline, CDR1 is MNHNY, CDR2 SVGAGI (reference sequence). The CDR3 runs 14 residues. Trimming took 4 bases from V and 6 from J; bases not matched to a gene: 7. This chain's CDR3 is CASSLQGAQGEQYF. CDR3 in DNA: TGTGCCAGCAGTTTACAGGGGGCCCAAGGCGAGCAGTACTTC.

The chain links TRBV15 to TRBJ1-1, with D maybe TRBD1 (6 bases). Germline lookup yields CDR1 LNHNV and CDR2 YYDKDF (reference sequence). The CDR3 loop spans 16 amino acids. The germline V and J ends were trimmed by 0 bases and 5 bases, with 16 bases remaining between them. Here the CDR3 reads CATSRDRRRQGTEAFF. CDR3 DNA sequence: TGTGCCACCAGCAGAGATCGCCGGAGGCAGGGGACTGAAGCTTTCTTT.

This chain connects TRBV7-2 to TRBJ1-2; D gene ambiguous. Per germline, CDR1 SGHTA and CDR2 FQGNSA. V was cut by 5 bases and J by 6 bases, with 16 bases left in between. This CDR3 comprises 14 residues. CDR3: CASSTGGGWDGYTF. In DNA form, the CDR3 reads TGTGCCAGCAGCACCGGAGGAGGTTGGGATGGCTACACCTTC.